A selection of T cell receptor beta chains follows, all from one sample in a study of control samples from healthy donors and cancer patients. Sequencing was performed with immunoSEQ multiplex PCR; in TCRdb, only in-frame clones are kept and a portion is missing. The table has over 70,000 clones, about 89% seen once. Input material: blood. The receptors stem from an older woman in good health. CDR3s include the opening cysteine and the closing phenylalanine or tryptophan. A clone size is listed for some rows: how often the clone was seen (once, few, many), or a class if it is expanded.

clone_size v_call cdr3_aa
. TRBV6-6 CASRSQQGKETQYF
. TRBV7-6 CASSTQDTISGNTIYF
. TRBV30 CAWSVGGSYNSPLHF
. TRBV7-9 CASSSPGQGNSPLHF
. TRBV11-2 CASSLQDSYEQYF
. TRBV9 CASSVGGGATTGELFF
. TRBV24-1 CATSGAGSKGTDTQYF
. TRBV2 CASSVDGAVNSPLHF
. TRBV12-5 CASGLVRGGTEAFF
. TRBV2 CASSATDGTPQHF
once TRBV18 CASSLTRTDSTDTQYF